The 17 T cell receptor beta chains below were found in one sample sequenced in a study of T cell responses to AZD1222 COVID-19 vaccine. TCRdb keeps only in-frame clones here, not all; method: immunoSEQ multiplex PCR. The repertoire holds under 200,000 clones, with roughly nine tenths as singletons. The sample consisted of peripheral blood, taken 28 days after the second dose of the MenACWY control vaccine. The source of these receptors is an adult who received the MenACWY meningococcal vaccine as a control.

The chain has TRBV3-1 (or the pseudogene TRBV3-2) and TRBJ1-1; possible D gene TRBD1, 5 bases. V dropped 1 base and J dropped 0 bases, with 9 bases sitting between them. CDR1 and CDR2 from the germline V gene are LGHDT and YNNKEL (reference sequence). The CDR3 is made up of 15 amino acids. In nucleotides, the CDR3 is TGTGCCAGCAGCCAAGCCCGACAGATGAACACTGAAGCTTTCTTT. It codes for CASSQARQMNTEAFF.

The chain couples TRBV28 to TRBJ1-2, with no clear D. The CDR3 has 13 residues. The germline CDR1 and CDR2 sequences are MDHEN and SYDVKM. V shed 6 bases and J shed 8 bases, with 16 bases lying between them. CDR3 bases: TGTGCCAGCAGCCCACCGTCGGGGAAAGGCTACACCTTC. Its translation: CASSPPSGKGYTF.

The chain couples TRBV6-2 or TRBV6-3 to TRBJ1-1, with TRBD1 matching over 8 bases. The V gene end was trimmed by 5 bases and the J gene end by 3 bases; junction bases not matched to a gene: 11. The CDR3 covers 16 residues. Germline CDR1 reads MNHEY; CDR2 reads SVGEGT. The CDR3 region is CASSLGQGVKDTEAFF. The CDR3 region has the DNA TGTGCCAGCAGTCTCGGACAGGGTGTTAAGGACACTGAAGCTTTCTTT.

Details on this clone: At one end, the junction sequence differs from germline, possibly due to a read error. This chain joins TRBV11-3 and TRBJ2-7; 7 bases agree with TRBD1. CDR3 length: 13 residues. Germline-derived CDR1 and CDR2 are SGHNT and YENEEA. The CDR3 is CASSLNSLDRLNF. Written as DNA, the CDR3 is TGTGCCAGCAGCTTAAATAGTCTGGACAGGCTAAACTTC.

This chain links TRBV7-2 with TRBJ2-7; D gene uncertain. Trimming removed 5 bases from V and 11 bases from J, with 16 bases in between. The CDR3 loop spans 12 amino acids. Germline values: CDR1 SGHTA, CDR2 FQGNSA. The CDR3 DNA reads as TGTGCCAGCAGCGAAGTAACAAGGGCGAAGTACTTC. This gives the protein CASSEVTRAKYF.

The CDR3 coding sequence is TGTGCCAGCAGCGTTGGACAGCTAAACCAAGAGACCCAGTACTTC. This gives the protein CASSVGQLNQETQYF. V is TRBV11-3 and J is TRBJ2-5; a weak D match, TRBD1 (6 bases). Per germline, CDR1 SGHNT and CDR2 YENEEA. CDR3 length: 15 amino acids. Trimming pared 5 bases from V and 0 bases from J, leaving 13 bases between.

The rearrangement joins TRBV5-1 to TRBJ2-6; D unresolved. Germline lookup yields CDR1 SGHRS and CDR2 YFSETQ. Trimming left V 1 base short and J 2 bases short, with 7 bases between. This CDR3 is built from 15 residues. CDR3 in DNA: TGCGCCAGCAGCTTGAACTCAGCTGGGGCCAACGTCCTGACTTTC. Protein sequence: CASSLNSAGANVLTF.

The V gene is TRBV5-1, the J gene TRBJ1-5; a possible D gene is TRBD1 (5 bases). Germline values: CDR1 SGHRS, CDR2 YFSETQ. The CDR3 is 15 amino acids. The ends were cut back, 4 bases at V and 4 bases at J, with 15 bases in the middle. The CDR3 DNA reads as TGCGCCAGCAGCCCCCTGGGGCGGGGAAATCAGCCCCAGCATTTT. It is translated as CASSPLGRGNQPQHF.

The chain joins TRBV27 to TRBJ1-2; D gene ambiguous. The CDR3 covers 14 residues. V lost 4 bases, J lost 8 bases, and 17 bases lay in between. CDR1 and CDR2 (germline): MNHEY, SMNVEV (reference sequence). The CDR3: CASSSTPRSGGYTF. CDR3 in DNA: TGTGCCAGCAGTTCGACTCCACGGTCGGGCGGCTACACCTTC.

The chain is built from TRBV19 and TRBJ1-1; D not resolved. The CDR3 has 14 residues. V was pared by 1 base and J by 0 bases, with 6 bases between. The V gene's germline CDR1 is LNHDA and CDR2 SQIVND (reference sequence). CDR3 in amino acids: CASSIASLNTEAFF. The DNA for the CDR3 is TGTGCCAGTAGTATAGCCAGTTTGAACACTGAAGCTTTCTTT.

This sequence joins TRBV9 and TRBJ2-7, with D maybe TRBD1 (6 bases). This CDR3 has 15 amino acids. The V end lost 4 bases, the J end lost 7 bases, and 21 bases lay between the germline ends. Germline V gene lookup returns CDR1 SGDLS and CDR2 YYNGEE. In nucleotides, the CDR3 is TGTGCCAGCAGCTCTCGCCCCACTTCAGGGGAAGAGCAGTACTTC. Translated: CASSSRPTSGEEQYF.

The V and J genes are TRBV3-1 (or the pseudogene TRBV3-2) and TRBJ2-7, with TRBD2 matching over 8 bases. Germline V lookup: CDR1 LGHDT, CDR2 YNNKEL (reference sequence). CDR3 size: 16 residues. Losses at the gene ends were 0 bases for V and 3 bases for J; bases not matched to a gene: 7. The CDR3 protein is CASSQDSSGTSYEQYF. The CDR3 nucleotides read TGTGCCAGCAGCCAAGATAGCTCGGGGACTAGCTACGAGCAGTACTTC.

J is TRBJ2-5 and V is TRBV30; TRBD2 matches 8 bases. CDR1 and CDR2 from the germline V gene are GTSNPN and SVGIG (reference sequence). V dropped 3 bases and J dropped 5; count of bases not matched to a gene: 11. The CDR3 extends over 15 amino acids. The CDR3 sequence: CAWREGAGGSETQYF. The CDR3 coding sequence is TGTGCCTGGAGAGAAGGGGCGGGAGGATCTGAGACCCAGTACTTC.

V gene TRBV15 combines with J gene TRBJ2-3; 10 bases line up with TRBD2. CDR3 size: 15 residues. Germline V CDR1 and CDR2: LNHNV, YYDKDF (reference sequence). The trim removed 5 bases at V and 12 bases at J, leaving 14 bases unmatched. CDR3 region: CATSGQPFSGRSQYF. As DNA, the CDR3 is TGTGCCACCAGCGGTCAACCCTTTAGCGGGAGGTCTCAGTATTTT.

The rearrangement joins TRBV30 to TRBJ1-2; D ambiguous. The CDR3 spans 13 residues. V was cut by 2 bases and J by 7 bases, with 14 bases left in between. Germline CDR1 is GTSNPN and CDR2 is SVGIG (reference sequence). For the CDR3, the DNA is TGTGCCTGGAGTAGTCGGGCCCAGATTGGCTACACCTTC. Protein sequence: CAWSSRAQIGYTF.

CDR3 in amino acids: CASSMVAMGTSGYNEQFF. The CDR3 nucleotides read TGCGCCAGCAGCATGGTGGCGATGGGGACTAGCGGATACAATGAGCAGTTCTTC. The chain links TRBV5-1 to TRBJ2-1; 11 nucleotides line up with TRBD2. This CDR3 contains 18 residues. V shed 4 bases and J 4 bases; nucleotides not matched to a gene: 13. Germline lookup yields CDR1 SGHRS and CDR2 YFSETQ.

The CDR3 here is CASSSPQAHYEQYF. The CDR3 nucleotides are TGCGCCAGCAGCTCCCCCCAGGCCCACTACGAGCAGTACTTC. The chain couples TRBV5-1 to TRBJ2-7; D remains ambiguous. V lost 3 bases to trimming and J lost 3 bases, with 13 bases between them. Per germline, CDR1 SGHRS and CDR2 YFSETQ. The CDR3 contains 14 residues.